This entry is about one T cell receptor beta chain. The target antigen is unknown. This sample is drawn from a study of CD4 T cells in relation to SARS-CoV-2 and coronaviruses. Study-wide context: PBMCs were cultured with antigen for 10 days before TCR beta sequencing. Overall study results and limits: Crossreactivity was assessed only for spike protein, not other viral proteins. SARS-CoV-2-driven expansion was significantly weaker in crossreactive than monoreactive clones.

TCRdb's table, derived via immunoSEQ multiplex PCR, lists solely in-frame clones and lacks some. Of 26,000 or so clones listed, 74% are singletons. CD4+ T cells from unexposed donors were obtained before the COVID-19 pandemic (2011-2018). After around nine days of culture, CD4+ T cells were isolated. Cells permitting, SARS-CoV-2 S/N and four cold-coronavirus spikes were tested on unexposed-donor CD4+ T cells. The germline gives CDR1 SGHDN, CDR2 FVKESK. The V gene lost 3 bases and the J gene lost 4 bases, with 15 bases spanning the gap. The CDR3 spans 16 residues. The gene calls are TRBV14 and TRBJ1-4; D may be TRBD1 (6 bases). The receptor comes from a human donor in good health. The sequenced sample was CD4+ T cells from PBMCs, cultured in vitro. CDR3 coding DNA: TGTGCCAGCAGCCACACACAGGGCCGGGGTAATGAAAAACTGTTTTTT. Its translation is CASSHTQGRGNEKLFF.